This note documents a single T cell receptor beta chain sequence. The antigen it recognizes is unknown. Nothing much larger sits one base from this clone, and base qualities are not available. The trial excluded patients who had a history of autoimmune disease or were on systemic immunosuppression. Peripheral blood for TCR sequencing was drawn from every dose cohort at baseline, at cycle 4 day 1 and at cycle 7 day 1. Samples were obtained from an open-label, multicenter, first-in-human phase I dose-escalation trial of ivuxolimab. Adults with locally advanced or metastatic melanoma, renal cell, hepatocellular, or head and neck squamous cell carcinoma were enrolled in the trial. Before TCR sequencing, CD4+ T cells and CD8+ T cells were sorted from peripheral blood as separate populations. The data were obtained in a study of OX40 agonist ivuxolimab in advanced cancers. Study-level background: Ivuxolimab was an agonistic, fully human IgG2 monoclonal antibody directed against OX40 (CD134), a costimulatory receptor. The point of sequencing TCRbeta in the periphery was to test whether ivuxolimab changed TCR sequence diversity and drove clonal T-cell expansion. Partial responses occurred in three dose-escalation patients, of whom one had hepatocellular carcinoma and two had cutaneous melanoma. Prior anti-PD-1, anti-PD-L1 or anti-CTLA-4 therapy was permitted, and checkpoint inhibitors had been received by 30% to 40% of dose-escalation patients. The paper reports the monotherapy dose-escalation portion (N of about 50 patients) of the phase I ivuxolimab trial. Intravenous ivuxolimab was administered to patients every 2 weeks at six dose levels: 0.01, 0.1, 0.3, 1.5, 3 and 10 mg/kg. Of the roughly 54 dose-escalation patients, hepatocellular carcinoma was present in approximately 20, melanoma in approximately 15, renal cell carcinoma in 9 and head and neck cancer in 9. In the dose-escalation cohort, 65% to 90% of patients were male, and the mean age was roughly 60 years, with a range of roughly 23 to 85. Results and caveats for the whole study, not just this receptor: After ivuxolimab, expanded clones were on average more numerous among CD8+ T cells than among CD4+ T cells. The antigen specificity of the peripheral T cells that underwent clonal expansion was not determined. In partial responders in the 0.1-3.0 mg/kg groups, normalized peripheral clonal expansion was found to be among the lowest, especially among CD8+ T cells. Low levels of normalized T-cell clonal expansion were also shown by some nonresponding patients. At doses of 0.1 to 3.0 mg/kg, clonal expansion of both CD4+ and CD8+ blood T cells was observed from baseline to week 6.

The CDR1 and CDR2 encoded by the germline V gene are SQVTM and ANQGSEA. CDR3 length: 14 amino acids, cysteine to phenylalanine. Solely the CDR3 DNA is kept, with 42 bases framed from the first base. V is shortened by 2 bases, J by 4 bases, and the region joining them spans 14 bases. Genomic DNA was isolated from the sorted cells so that the TCRbeta CDR3 region could be sequenced. The immunoSEQ Assay was used to sequence the TCRbeta CDR3 regions. TCRdb provides this immuneACCESS table in a form limited to in-frame rearrangements. Some clones are lacking; in checked studies, under half of them reflect an unresolved V gene, and why the rest are absent is not known. The sample table records about 65,000 clones; approximately 89% of these occur just once. The top ten hold 0.8% to 1.2% of the sample.

The rearrangement combines TRBV29-1 with TRBJ2-5, with the D gene call left open. The source was CD4+ or CD8+ T cells sorted from blood, collected in a trial of the OX40 agonist ivuxolimab. The TCR originated in an adult with an advanced solid tumor such as melanoma, head and neck, liver or kidney cancer. The nucleotide sequence reads TGCAGCGTTGAATTAGGTCGGTGGGGAGAGACCCAGTACTTC. Its protein product is CSVELGRWGETQYF. Supplemented by the reference TRBV29-1 and TRBJ2-5 proteins around the CDR3, the complete variable domain is SAVISQKPSRDICQRGTSLTIQCQVDSQVTMMFWYRQQPGQSLTLIATANQGSEATYESGFVIDKFPISRPNLTFSTLTVSNMSPEDSSIYLCSVELGRWGETQYFGPGTRLLVL.